The sequence of this T cell receptor beta chain was determined in a study of blood T cell repertoires in COVID-19. Authors' data handling: Nucleated cell number was recorded as an estimate derived from reference gene primer amplification. The protocol was immunoSEQ multiplex PCR, while the TCRdb copy is restricted to in-frame clones and leaves out a portion. The V and J calls and clone size come from that table; D and trimming were worked out from the DNA. The table lists about 170,000 clones, roughly 82% of them singletons. The germline V gene has CDR1 MNHEY and CDR2 SVGAGI. V was pared by 5 bases and J by 1 base, with 5 bases of the junction left unmatched. This CDR3 is built from 15 residues.

The sequencing sample was made of peripheral blood. This TCR was recovered from a woman between 40 and 50 years old with COVID-19, enrolled during active disease. The V gene is TRBV6-5, the J gene TRBJ2-3; 8 bases match TRBD1. For the CDR3, the DNA is TGTGCCAGCAGTCCCAGGACAGGGCGCACAGATACGCAGTATTTT. It specifies CASSPRTGRTDTQYF.